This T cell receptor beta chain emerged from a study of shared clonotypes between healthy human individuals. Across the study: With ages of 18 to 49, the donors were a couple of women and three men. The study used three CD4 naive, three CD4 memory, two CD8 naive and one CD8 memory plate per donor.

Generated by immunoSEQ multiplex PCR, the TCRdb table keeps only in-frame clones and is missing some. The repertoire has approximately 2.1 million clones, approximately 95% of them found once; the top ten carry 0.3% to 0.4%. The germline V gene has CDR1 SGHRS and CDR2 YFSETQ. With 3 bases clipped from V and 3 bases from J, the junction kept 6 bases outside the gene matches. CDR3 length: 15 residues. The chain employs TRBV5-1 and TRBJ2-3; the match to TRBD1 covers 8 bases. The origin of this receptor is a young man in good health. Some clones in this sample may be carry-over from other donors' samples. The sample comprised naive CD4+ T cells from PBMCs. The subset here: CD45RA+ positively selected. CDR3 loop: CASSSRTGRTDTQYF. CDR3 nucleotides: TGCGCCAGCAGCTCGCGGACAGGGAGAACAGATACGCAGTATTTT.